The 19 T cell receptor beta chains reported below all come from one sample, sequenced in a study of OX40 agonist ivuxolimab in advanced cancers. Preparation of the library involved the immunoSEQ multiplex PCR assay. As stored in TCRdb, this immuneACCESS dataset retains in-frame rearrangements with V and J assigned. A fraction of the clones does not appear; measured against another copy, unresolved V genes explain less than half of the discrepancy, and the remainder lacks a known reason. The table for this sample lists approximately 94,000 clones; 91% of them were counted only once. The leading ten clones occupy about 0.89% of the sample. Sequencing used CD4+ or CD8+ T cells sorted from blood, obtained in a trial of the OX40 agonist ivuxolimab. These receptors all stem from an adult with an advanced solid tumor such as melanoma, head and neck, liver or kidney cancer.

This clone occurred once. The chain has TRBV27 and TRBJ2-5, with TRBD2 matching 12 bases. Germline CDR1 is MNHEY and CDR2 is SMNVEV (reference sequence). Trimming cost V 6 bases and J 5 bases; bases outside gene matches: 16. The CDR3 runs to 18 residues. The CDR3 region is CASSILTGLAGPGETQYF. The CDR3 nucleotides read TGTGCCAGCAGCATACTGACTGGACTAGCGGGGCCCGGTGAGACCCAGTACTTC.

Here the CDR3 reads CASSVESTGELFF. The CDR3 region has the DNA TGTGCCAGCAGCGTAGAGAGCACCGGGGAGCTGTTTTTT. The chain employs TRBV9 and TRBJ2-2; no clear D. The CDR3 loop spans 13 amino acids. Trimming shortened V by 0 bases and J by 4 bases, and 4 bases separated the two germline ends. Looked up from germline, CDR1 is SGDLS and CDR2 is YYNGEE.

The CDR3 sequence is CAWSGGNRETQYF. The CDR3 region has the DNA TGTGCCTGGAGTGGTGGGAATCGTGAGACCCAGTACTTC. The chain is built from TRBV30 and TRBJ2-5; D not resolved. CDR3 length equals 13 residues. Germline CDR1 and CDR2: GTSNPN and SVGIG (reference sequence). The V gene lost 1 base and the J gene lost 5 bases, with 11 bases spanning the gap.

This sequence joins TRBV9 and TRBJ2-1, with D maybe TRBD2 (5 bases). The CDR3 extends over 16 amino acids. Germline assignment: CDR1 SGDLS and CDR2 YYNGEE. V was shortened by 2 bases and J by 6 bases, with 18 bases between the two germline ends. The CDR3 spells CASSVSTSGGFNEQFF. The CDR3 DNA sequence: TGTGCCAGCAGCGTTAGTACGAGCGGAGGATTCAATGAGCAGTTCTTC.

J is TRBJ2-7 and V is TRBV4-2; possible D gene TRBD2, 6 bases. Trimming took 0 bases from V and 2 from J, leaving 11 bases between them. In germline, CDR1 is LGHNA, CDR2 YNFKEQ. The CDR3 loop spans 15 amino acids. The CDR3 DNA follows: TGTGCCAGCAGCCAAGATATAGAGCGGGCCTACGAGCAGTACTTC. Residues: CASSQDIERAYEQYF.

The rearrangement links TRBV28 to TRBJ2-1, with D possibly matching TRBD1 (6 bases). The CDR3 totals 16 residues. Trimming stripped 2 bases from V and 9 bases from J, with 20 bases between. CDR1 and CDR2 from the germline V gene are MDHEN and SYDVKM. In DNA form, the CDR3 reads TGTGCCAGCAGTTTAGTTCCAGAGTTCATCAGGGGTGAGCAGTTCTTC. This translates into CASSLVPEFIRGEQFF.

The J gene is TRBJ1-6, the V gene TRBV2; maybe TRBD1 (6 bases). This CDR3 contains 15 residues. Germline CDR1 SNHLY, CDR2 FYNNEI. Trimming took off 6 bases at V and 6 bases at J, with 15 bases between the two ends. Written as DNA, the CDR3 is TGTGCCAGCAGCCCTTCCAGGACAGCTAATTCACCCCTCCACTTT. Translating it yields CASSPSRTANSPLHF.

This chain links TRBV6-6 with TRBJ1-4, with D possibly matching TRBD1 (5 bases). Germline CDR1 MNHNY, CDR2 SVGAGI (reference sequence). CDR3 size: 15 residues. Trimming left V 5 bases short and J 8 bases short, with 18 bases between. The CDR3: CASSGGYWVEEKLFF. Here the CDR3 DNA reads TGTGCCAGCAGTGGGGGATATTGGGTTGAGGAAAAACTGTTTTTT.

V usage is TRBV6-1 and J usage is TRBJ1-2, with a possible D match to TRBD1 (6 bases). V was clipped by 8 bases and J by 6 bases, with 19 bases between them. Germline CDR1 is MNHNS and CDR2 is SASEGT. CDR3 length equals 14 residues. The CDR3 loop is CASAIGGRRNGYTF. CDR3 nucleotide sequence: TGTGCCAGCGCAATTGGGGGGCGCAGGAATGGCTACACCTTC.

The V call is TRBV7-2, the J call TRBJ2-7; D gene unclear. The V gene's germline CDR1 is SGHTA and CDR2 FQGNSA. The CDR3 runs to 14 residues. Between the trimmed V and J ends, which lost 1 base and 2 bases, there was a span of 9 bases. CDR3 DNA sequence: TGTGCCAGCAGCTTAGTTGGTAGGGCCTACGAGCAGTACTTC. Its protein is CASSLVGRAYEQYF. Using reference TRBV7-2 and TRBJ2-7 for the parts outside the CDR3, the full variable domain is GAGVSQSPSNKVTEKGKDVELRCDPISGHTALYWYRQSLGQGLEFLIYFQGNSAPDKSGLPSDRFSAERTGGSVSTLTIQRTQQEDSAVYLCASSLVGRAYEQYFGPGTRLTVT.

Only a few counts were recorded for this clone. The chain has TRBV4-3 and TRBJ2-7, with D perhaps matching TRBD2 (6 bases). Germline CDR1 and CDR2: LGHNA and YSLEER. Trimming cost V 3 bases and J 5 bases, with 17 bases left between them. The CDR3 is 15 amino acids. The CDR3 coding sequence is TGCGCCAGCAGCCAGGAAGGCAGGGAGGTGGACGAGCAGTACTTC. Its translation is CASSQEGREVDEQYF.

The CDR3 region has the DNA TGTGCCAGCACCCGAAGGGGGGACATCAGCTCCTACAATGAGCAGTTCTTC. Translation: CASTRRGDISSYNEQFF. The chain links TRBV5-6 to TRBJ2-1; D is possibly TRBD1 or TRBD2 (6 bases each). Looked up from germline, CDR1 is SGHDT and CDR2 is YYEEEE. V lost 6 bases, J lost 0 bases, and 19 bases lay in between. CDR3 length: 17 residues.

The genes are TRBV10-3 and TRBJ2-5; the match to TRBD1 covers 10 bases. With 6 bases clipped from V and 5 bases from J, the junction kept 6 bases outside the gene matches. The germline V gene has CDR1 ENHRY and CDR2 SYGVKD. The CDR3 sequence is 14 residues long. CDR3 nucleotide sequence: TGTGCCATCAGGAGGACAGGGGGGGAGGAGACCCAGTACTTC. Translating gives CAIRRTGGEETQYF.

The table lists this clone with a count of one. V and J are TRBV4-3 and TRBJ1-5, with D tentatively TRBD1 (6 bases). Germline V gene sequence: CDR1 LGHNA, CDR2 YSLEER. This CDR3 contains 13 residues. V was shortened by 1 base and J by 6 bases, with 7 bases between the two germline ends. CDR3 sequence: CASSQVRGQPQHF. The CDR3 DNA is TGCGCCAGCAGCCAAGTCAGGGGTCAGCCCCAGCATTTT.

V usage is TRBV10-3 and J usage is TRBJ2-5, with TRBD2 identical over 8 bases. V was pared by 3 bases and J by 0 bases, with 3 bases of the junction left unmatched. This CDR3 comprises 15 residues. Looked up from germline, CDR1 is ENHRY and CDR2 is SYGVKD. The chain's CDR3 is CAISDRGLDQETQYF. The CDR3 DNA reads TGTGCCATCAGTGACAGGGGACTAGACCAAGAGACCCAGTACTTC.

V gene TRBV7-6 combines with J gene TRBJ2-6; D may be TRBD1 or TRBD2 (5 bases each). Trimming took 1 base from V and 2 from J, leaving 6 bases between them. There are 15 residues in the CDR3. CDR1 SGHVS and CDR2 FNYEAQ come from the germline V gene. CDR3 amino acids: CASSLGGAGANVLTF. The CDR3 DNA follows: TGTGCCAGCAGCTTAGGAGGGGCTGGGGCCAACGTCCTGACTTTC.

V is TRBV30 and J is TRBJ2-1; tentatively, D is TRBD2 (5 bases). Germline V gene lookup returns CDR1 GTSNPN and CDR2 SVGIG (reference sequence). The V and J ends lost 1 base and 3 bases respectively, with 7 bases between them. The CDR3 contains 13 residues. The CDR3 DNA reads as TGTGCCTGGAGTGAGCGGAGCTACAATGAGCAGTTCTTC. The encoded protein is CAWSERSYNEQFF.

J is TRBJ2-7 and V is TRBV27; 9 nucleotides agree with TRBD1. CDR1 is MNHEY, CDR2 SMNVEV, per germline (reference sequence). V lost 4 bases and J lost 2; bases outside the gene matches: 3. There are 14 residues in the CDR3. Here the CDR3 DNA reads TGTGCCAGCAGTTACCGGGACAGGGCCTACGAGCAGTACTTC. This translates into CASSYRDRAYEQYF.

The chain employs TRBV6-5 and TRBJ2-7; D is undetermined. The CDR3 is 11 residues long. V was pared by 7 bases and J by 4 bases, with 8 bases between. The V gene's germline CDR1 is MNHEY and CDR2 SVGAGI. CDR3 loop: CASTTEYEQYF. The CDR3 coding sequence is TGTGCCAGCACCACTGAATACGAGCAGTACTTC.